This T cell receptor (beta chain) comes out of a study of T-cell reconstitution after alpha-beta-depleted transplantation in children (TCRdb year 2016). In the study overall: Using TCR repertoire profiling, the study followed T-cell immune reconstitution in a quantitative way in children after TCRalphabeta/CD19-depleted allogeneic hematopoietic cell transplantation.

Comments on this clonotype: Its specific antigen is unknown. No base qualities exist here, and no much larger clone lies one base off it.

The germline ends are 14 bases apart after V is trimmed by 2 bases and J by 0 bases. The CDR3 starts with the cysteine, ends with the phenylalanine, and has 17 residues. Of all the DNA, just the CDR3 is kept, 51 bases in frame from base 1. The receptor library was made with PCR. The reads were generated on an Illumina HiSeq 2500. Molecular barcoding was employed in the preparation of TCR libraries, with unique molecular identifiers being used to normalize TCRbeta repertoire quantification. Clones were called with MiXCR by TCRdb after fastp trimmed the public reads at Q25, and only in-frame beta chains were retained. Under each unique CDR3 protein, matching rows form one entry showing the most common genes and DNA. Recorded for this sample are 600,000 to 700,000 distinct CDR3 sequences; approximately 16% of them occurred a single time. In total, the top ten clones hold approximately 1% of the sample.

The chain employs TRBV12-3 or TRBV12-4 and TRBJ1-3; no D gene can be assigned with confidence. The material was PBMCs from the stem cell graft donor, obtained from the stem cell graft. The clonotype originates from a human donor who donated a stem cell graft to a child with acute myeloid leukemia. The nucleotide sequence reads as follows: TGTGCCAGCAGTTTAATCGGTATGGTGAGCTCTGGAAACACCATATATTTT. This encodes CASSLIGMVSSGNTIYF.